A selection of T cell receptor beta chains follows, all from one sample in a study of graft-versus-host responses after intestinal transplantation. Repertoires were generated with immunoSEQ multiplex PCR, while TCRdb's copy carries only in-frame clones and drops some. The sample comprises fewer than 95,000 clones, about 92% of which are singletons, and more than 1.5% rests with the top ten. Their antigens remain unidentified. The sample was unstimulated CD8+ T cells sorted from spleen or lymph node cells, taken before intestinal transplant. Receptor source: a human donor who received an intestinal transplant. Each CDR3 is given with its conserved first and last residue. The D gene is left open where the match is weak. Only part of the rows carry a size: once, few, many, or a class if the clone is expanded.

d_call j_call clone_size v_call cdr3_aa cdr3_nt
TRBD1 TRBJ2-5 NA TRBV11-3 CATVNSATGDQETQYF TGTGCCACCGTGAACTCGGCCACAGGGGACCAAGAGACCCAGTACTTC
NA TRBJ2-2 NA TRBV7-8 CASSSLAGVPNTGELFF TGTGCCAGCAGCTCCCTAGCAGGGGTCCCGAACACCGGGGAGCTGTTTTTT
NA TRBJ1-1 once TRBV9 CATSQVTNTEAFF TGTGCCACCTCCCAGGTGACGAACACTGAAGCTTTCTTT
NA TRBJ2-7 NA TRBV6-5 CASGHEPLTYEQYF TGTGCCAGCGGACATGAGCCCCTAACCTACGAGCAGTACTTC
TRBD2 TRBJ2-2 once TRBV11-3 CASSLKAGRVREENTGELFF TGTGCCAGCAGCTTAAAGGCCGGTCGGGTTCGGGAGGAAAACACCGGGGAGCTGTTTTTT
NA TRBJ1-2 NA TRBV7-2 CATSGAQDFSNYGYTF TGTGCCACCTCCGGCGCACAGGATTTCAGCAACTATGGCTACACCTTC
TRBD1 TRBJ1-2 NA TRBV30 CACLDRAGGYTF TGTGCCTGTCTGGACAGGGCGGGGGGCTACACCTTC
TRBD1 TRBJ1-1 NA TRBV6-1 CATTQGMAYTEAFF TGTGCCACTACACAGGGGATGGCATACACTGAAGCTTTCTTT
TRBD1 TRBJ2-7 NA TRBV27 CASSSRTGSEQYF TGTGCCAGCAGTTCCCGGACAGGGTCCGAGCAGTACTTC
TRBD1 TRBJ1-2 NA TRBV5-1 CASSLWTGGGSNYGYTF TGCGCCAGCAGCTTATGGACAGGGGGGGGTTCTAACTATGGCTACACCTTC
NA TRBJ1-1 NA TRBV5-4 CASSWGPGGGKRTEAFF TGTGCCAGCAGCTGGGGCCCCGGGGGGGGAAAGCGCACTGAAGCTTTCTTT
TRBD1 TRBJ1-1 NA TRBV27 CASSLGTATEAFF TGTGCCAGCAGTTTGGGGACAGCCACTGAAGCTTTCTTT
TRBD1 TRBJ2-1 NA TRBV6-1 CASSEDRGSGNEQFF TGTGCCAGCAGTGAAGACAGGGGCTCGGGAAATGAGCAGTTCTTC
NA TRBJ2-1 few TRBV2 CASTKLNNEQFF TGTGCCAGCACAAAACTCAACAATGAGCAGTTCTTC